This TCR beta chain appears in the sequencing data of a study of molecular identifiers for immune sequencing clone quantification. Germline V lookup: CDR1 SGHDT, CDR2 YYEEEE. The CDR3 covers 16 residues. V lost 2 bases and J lost 0; bases outside the gene matches: 7. One entry per CDR3 protein results from TCRdb running MiXCR on the PCR reads. The table lists just under 650,000 distinct CDR3 sequences, 15% to 20% of them singletons, with roughly 0.85% in the top ten. This clonotype was found a few times. J is TRBJ2-7 and V is TRBV5-6, with TRBD1 matching over 8 bases. The sequenced sample consisted of naive CD8+ T cells from blood, with Jurkat cell RNA spiked in. Subset of the sample: FACS-sorted CD8+CD4-CCR7+CD45RA+ naive T cells. The TCR was taken from a human donor in good health. Some libraries in this study had Jurkat cell RNA spiked in. The CDR3, as DNA: TGTGCCAGCAGCTTCACCGGGACAGGTCACTCCTACGAGCAGTACTTC. Amino acid sequence: CASSFTGTGHSYEQYF.